Each of the 5 T cell receptor beta chains below was sequenced from the same sample in a study of T cell repertoires in aging, cancer and after chemotherapy (dated by TCRdb to the late 2010s). TCR beta rearrangements were amplified from genomic DNA extracted from peripheral blood rather than from sorted cells or RNA. TCRdb records Illumina MiSeq as the sequencer. Using a mixed TRB-A/B primer pool, multiplex touch-down PCR amplified rearranged TRB sequences covering the V, D and J segments. Clones were called with MiXCR by TCRdb after fastp trimmed the public reads at Q25, and only in-frame beta chains were retained. For every CDR3 protein sequence, its rows merge into one entry that carries the most common genes and DNA. In all, the sample holds under 5,500 distinct CDR3 sequences, and 25% to 30% of those were seen once. Around 10% of the sample lies in the top ten. The specimen was blood. These receptors all stem from a human donor with a solid tumor.

The chain is built from TRBV7-9 and TRBJ2-4, with D unresolved. Germline loops: CDR1 SEHNR, CDR2 FQNEAQ (reference sequence). The CDR3 runs to 20 residues. Trimming stripped 2 bases from V and 1 base from J, with 24 bases between. CDR3 bases: TGTGCCAGCAGCTTATCCTGGAAGGGTCAGCCGAGTGTGGCCAAAAACATTCAGTACTTC. Its translation: CASSLSWKGQPSVAKNIQYF. Supplemented by reference TRBV7-9 and TRBJ2-4, the full variable domain reads DTGVSQNPRHKITKRGQNVTFRCDPISEHNRLYWYRQTLGQGPEFLTYFQNEAQLEKSRLLSDRFSAERPKGSFSTLEIQRTEQGDSAMYLCASSLSWKGQPSVAKNIQYFGAGTRLSVL.

This clonotype was detected a few times. The V call is TRBV30, the J call TRBJ1-2; tentative D call: TRBD1 (5 bases). Germline CDR1 reads GTSNPN; CDR2 reads SVGIG (reference sequence). V was cut by 2 bases and J by 8 bases, with 9 bases left in between. The CDR3 totals 11 residues. This CDR3 reads CAWSPGLGYTF. For the CDR3, the DNA is TGTGCCTGGAGTCCAGGGTTAGGCTACACCTTC.

The genes are TRBV30 and TRBJ2-2, with a possible D match to TRBD1 (6 bases). This CDR3 spans 16 amino acids. V lost 3 bases and J 7 bases, leaving 21 bases between the germline ends. Per the germline V gene, CDR1 is GTSNPN and CDR2 is SVGIG (reference sequence). Here the CDR3 reads CAWSGETGTFGGELFF. In DNA, the CDR3 is TGTGCCTGGAGCGGGGAAACCGGGACATTCGGCGGGGAGCTGTTTTTT.

The J gene is TRBJ1-6, the V gene TRBV20-1, with D perhaps matching TRBD1 (6 bases). This CDR3 contains 15 residues. The V end was cut by 6 bases, the J end by 6 bases, with 18 bases between. Germline assignment: CDR1 DFQATT and CDR2 SNEGSKA (reference sequence). The CDR3 here is CSAPRQARSNSPLHF. The CDR3 DNA sequence: TGCAGTGCACCTCGACAGGCAAGATCTAATTCACCCCTCCACTTT.

This chain joins TRBV4-1 and TRBJ1-2; D unresolved. The CDR3 sequence is 14 residues long. Trimming pared 1 base from V and 6 bases from J, leaving 12 bases between. Germline loops: CDR1 MGHRA, CDR2 YSYEKL. CDR3 DNA: TGCGCCAGCAGCCAAGTCCTCCTAGGCAATGGCTACACCTTC. Translation: CASSQVLLGNGYTF.